Below, one TCR beta chain is given with its context. The target antigen is unknown. The data belong to a study of a mutant IDH1 vaccine in newly diagnosed glioma. Study information: In some groups vaccination began 4-6 weeks post-radiotherapy; others received it with temozolomide. Patients under treatment included about 60% males and 37.5% females and had a mean age of approximately 40 years.

This sample's time point: week 5, during vaccination. Topical imiquimod was applied with each vaccine dose, which held 300 ug of mutant IDH1 20-mer peptide. The V gene end was trimmed by 8 bases and the J gene end by 1 base; junction bases not matched to a gene: 1. Germline V gene lookup returns CDR1 MDHEN and CDR2 SYDVKM. This CDR3 spans 12 amino acids. Some clones are missing from TCRdb's copy, which holds only in-frame ones; the method was immunoSEQ multiplex PCR. The table includes approximately 61,000 clones, around four fifths detected once. This sample comprised PBMCs, obtained from a glioma patient whose treatment included an IDH1 peptide vaccine. This sequence joins TRBV28 and TRBJ2-5, with TRBD1 identical over 7 bases. The source of this sequence is a woman aged 50 to 60 with glioma. CDR3: CASQGVQETQYF. DNA for the CDR3: TGTGCCAGCCAGGGGGTCCAAGAGACCCAGTACTTC.